This T cell receptor beta chain was obtained from a study of cytomegalovirus exposure and HLA in healthy donors. At the level of the study: Genotyping of some 390 donors showed that about 83% belonged to the Caucasian-associated ancestry cluster.

Study-wide results and caveats: Cytomegalovirus association was listed for 164 TCR beta chains. Only CMV serostatus was available as immune exposure information. In vitro, three CMV-associated chains proved specific for CMV antigens.

V was clipped by 5 bases and J by 3 bases; unmatched bases: 8. Germline CDR1 SEHNR, CDR2 FQNEAQ (reference sequence). The CDR3 spans 16 residues. The primer mix had 60 Vbeta and 13 Jbeta primers. Only in-frame clones appear in the TCRdb table, and some are missing; sequencing was by immunoSEQ multiplex PCR. The sample lists some 190,000 clones, about three quarters occurring once. As regards this clone: No antigen is known for it.

The V gene is TRBV7-9, the J gene TRBJ1-4; 8 bases line up with TRBD1. The sequence was obtained from a man younger than 35 in good health and CMV-seronegative. The specimen sequenced was PBMCs. The CDR3: CASSLGQGAANEKLFF. In DNA form, the CDR3 reads TGTGCCAGCAGCCTGGGGCAGGGGGCGGCTAATGAAAAACTGTTTTTT. The variable domain in full, completed from reference TRBV7-9 and TRBJ1-4, reads DTGVSQNPRHKITKRGQNVTFRCDPISEHNRLYWYRQTLGQGPEFLTYFQNEAQLEKSRLLSDRFSAERPKGSFSTLEIQRTEQGDSAMYLCASSLGQGAANEKLFFGSGTQLSVL.